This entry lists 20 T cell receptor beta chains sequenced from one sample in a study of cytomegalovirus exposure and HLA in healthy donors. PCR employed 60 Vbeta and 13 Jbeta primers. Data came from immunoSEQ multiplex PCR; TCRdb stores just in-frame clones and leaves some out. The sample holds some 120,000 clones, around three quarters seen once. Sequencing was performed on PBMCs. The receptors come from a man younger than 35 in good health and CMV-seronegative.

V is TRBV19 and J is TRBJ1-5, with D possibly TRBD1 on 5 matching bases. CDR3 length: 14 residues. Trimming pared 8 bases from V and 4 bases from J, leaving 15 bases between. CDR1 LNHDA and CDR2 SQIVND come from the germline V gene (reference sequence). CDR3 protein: CASGDFRRNQPQHF. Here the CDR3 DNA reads TGTGCCAGTGGGGACTTCAGGAGGAATCAGCCCCAGCATTTT.

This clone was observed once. CDR3 nucleotide sequence: TGTGCCAGCAGCTTGCGGGAGTTAGGAGCAGATACGCAGTATTTT. It codes for CASSLRELGADTQYF. The V gene is TRBV5-4, the J gene TRBJ2-3; possible D gene TRBD2, 6 bases. The V gene lost 1 base and the J gene lost 4 bases, with 13 bases spanning the gap. This CDR3 has 15 amino acids. The germline gives CDR1 SGHNT, CDR2 YYREEE (reference sequence).

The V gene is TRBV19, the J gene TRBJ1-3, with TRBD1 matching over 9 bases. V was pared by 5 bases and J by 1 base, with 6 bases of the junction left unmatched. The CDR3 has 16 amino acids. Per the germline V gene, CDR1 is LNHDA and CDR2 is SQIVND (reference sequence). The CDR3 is CASSVLGTGSGNTIYF. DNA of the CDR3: TGTGCCAGTAGTGTCCTAGGGACAGGGTCTGGAAACACCATATATTTT.

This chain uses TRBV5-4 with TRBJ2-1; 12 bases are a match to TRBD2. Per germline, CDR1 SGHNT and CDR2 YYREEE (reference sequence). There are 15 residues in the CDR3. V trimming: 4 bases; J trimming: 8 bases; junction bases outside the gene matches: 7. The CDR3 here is CASSASSGRADEQFF. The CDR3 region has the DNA TGTGCCAGCAGCGCCTCTAGCGGGAGGGCCGATGAGCAGTTCTTC. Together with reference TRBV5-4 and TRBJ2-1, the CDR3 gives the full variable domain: ETGVTQSPTHLIKTRGQQVTLRCSSQSGHNTVSWYQQALGQGPQFIFQYYREEENGRGNFPPRFSGLQFPNYSSELNVNALELDDSALYLCASSASSGRADEQFFGPGTRLTVL.

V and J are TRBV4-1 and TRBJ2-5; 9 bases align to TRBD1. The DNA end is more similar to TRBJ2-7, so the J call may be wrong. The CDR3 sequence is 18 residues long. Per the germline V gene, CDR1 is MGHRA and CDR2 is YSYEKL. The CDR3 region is CASSQPKPGQGSSYEQYF. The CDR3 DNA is TGCGCCAGCAGCCAACCGAAGCCGGGACAGGGCTCATCCTACGAGCAGTACTTC.

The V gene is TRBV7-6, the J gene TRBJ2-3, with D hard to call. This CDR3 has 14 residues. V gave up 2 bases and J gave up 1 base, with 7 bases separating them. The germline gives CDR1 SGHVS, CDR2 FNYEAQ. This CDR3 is CASSLPLGTDTQYF. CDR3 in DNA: TGTGCCAGCAGCTTACCTCTCGGCACAGATACGCAGTATTTT.

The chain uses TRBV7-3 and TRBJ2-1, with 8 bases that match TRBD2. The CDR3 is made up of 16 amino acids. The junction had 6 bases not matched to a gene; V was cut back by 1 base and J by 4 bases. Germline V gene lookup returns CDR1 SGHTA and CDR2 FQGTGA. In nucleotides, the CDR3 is TGTGCCAGCAGCTTAAGTGGGCGGGAGGCGTACAATGAGCAGTTCTTC. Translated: CASSLSGREAYNEQFF. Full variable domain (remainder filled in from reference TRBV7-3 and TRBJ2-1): GAGVSQTPSNKVTEKGKYVELRCDPISGHTALYWYRQSLGQGPEFLIYFQGTGAADDSGLPNDRFFAVRPEGSVSTLKIQRTERGDSAVYLCASSLSGREAYNEQFFGPGTRLTVL.

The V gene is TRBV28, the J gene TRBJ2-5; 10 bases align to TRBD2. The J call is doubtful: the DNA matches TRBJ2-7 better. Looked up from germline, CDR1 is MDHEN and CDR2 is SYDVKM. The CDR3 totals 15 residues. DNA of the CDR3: TGTGCCAGCAGTTCCCCAGCGGGAGGGCTCTACGAGCAGTACTTC. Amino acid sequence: CASSSPAGGLYEQYF.

CDR3: CASTLYGGQELFF. The CDR3 DNA follows: TGTGCCAGCACCCTATACGGGGGTCAGGAACTGTTTTTT. The rearrangement links TRBV7-6 to TRBJ1-4; a weak D match, TRBD1 (5 bases). The V and J ends lost 7 bases and 12 bases respectively, with 18 bases between them. Germline V gene data show CDR1 as SGHVS and CDR2 as FNYEAQ. CDR3 length: 13 residues.

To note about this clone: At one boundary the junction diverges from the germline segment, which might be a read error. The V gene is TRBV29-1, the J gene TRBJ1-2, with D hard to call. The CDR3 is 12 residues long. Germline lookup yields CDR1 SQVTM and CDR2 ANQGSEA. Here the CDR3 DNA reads TGCAGCGTCGAAGGCAGTGTCTATGGCTACACCTTC. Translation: CSVEGSVYGYTF.

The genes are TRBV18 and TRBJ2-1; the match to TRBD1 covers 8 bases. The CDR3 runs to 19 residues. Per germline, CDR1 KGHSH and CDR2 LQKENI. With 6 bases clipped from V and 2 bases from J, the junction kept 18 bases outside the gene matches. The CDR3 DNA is TGTGCCAGCTCGTCACTGGGGGGAGGACCGGGACAGGCCTACAATGAGCAGTTCTTC. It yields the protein CASSSLGGGPGQAYNEQFF.

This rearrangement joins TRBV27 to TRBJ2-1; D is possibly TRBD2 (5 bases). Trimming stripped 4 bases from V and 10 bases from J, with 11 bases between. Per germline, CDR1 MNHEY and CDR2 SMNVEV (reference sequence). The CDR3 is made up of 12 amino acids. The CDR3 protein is CASSYTAGEQFF. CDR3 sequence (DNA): TGTGCCAGCAGTTATACTGCGGGCGAGCAGTTCTTC.

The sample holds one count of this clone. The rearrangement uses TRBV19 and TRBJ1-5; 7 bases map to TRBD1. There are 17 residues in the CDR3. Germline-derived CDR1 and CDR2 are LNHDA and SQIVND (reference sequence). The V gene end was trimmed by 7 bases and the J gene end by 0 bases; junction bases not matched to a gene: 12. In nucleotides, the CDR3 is TGTGCCAGTAACTTCGGACAGGTCTATTATAGCAATCAGCCCCAGCATTTT. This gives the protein CASNFGQVYYSNQPQHF.

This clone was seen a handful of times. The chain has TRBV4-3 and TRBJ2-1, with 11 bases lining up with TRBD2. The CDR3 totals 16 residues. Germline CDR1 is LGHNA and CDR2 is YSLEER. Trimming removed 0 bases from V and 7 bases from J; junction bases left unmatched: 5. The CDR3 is CASSQEIAGGINEQFF. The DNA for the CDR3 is TGCGCCAGCAGCCAAGAAATAGCGGGAGGGATTAATGAGCAGTTCTTC.

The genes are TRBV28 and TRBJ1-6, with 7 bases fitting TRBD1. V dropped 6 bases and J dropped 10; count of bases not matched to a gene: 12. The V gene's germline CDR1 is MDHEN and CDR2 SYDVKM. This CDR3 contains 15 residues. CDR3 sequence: CASRPSGRGWSPLHF. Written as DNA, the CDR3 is TGTGCCAGCAGGCCCTCGGGCAGGGGGTGGTCACCCCTCCACTTT.

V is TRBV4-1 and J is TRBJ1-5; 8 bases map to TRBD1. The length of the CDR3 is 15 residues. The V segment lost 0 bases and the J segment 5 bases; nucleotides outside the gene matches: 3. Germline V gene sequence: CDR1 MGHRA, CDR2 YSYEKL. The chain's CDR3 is CASSQETGGHQPQHF. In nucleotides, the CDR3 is TGCGCCAGCAGCCAAGAAACAGGGGGGCATCAGCCCCAGCATTTT.

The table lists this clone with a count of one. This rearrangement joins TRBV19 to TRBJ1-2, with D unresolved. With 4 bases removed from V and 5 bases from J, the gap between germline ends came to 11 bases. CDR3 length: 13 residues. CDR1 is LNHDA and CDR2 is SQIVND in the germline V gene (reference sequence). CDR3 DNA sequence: TGTGCCAGTAGTACCCCGACTGAGTATGGCTACACCTTC. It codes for CASSTPTEYGYTF.

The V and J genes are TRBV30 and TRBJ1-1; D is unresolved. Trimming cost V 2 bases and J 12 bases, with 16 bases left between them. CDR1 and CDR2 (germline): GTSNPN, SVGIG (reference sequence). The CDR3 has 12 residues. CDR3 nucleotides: TGTGCCTGGAGTTATGGAGCCGGAGGGACTTTCTTT. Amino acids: CAWSYGAGGTFF. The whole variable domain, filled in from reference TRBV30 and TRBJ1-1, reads SQTIHQWPATLVQPVGSPLSLECTVEGTSNPNLYWYRQAAGRGLQLLFYSVGIGQISSEVPQNLSASRPQDRQFILSSKKLLLSDSGFYLCAWSYGAGGTFFGQGTRLTVV.

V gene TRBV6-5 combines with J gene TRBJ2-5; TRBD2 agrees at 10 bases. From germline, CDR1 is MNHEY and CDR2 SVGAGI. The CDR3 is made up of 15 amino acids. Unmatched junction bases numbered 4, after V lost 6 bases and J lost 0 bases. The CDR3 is CASSRLAGNQETQYF. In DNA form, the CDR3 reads TGTGCCAGCAGCCGACTAGCGGGTAACCAAGAGACCCAGTACTTC.

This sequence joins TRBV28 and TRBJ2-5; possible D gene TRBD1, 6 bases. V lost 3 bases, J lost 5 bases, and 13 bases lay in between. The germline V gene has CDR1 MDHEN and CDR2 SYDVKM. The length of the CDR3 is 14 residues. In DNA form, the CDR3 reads TGTGCCAGCAGTTTGATGGGGGCGCGTGAGACCCAGTACTTC. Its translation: CASSLMGARETQYF.